This T cell receptor (beta chain) was observed in a study of blood T cell repertoires in COVID-19. Across the whole study: The United States, Italy and Spain were the sources of the acute and convalescent COVID-19 samples. Nucleic acid was either cDNA or gDNA, and it came from T cells, B-cell-depleted T cells, or PBMCs.

Trimming cost V 4 bases and J 4 bases, with 13 bases left between them. Germline-derived CDR1 and CDR2 are MDHEN and SYDVKM. CDR3 length: 15 residues. The authors' processing: Reference gene primer amplification gave estimated nucleated cell counts. Repertoires were generated with immunoSEQ multiplex PCR, while TCRdb's copy carries only in-frame clones and drops some. The V and J calls and clone size are taken from that table; D and trimming were inferred from the DNA. The sample has 35,000 to 50,000 clones, 75% to 90% seen once. This rearrangement joins TRBV28 to TRBJ2-2; no definite D call. The TCR sequence derives from a woman aged 40 to 50 with acute or convalescent COVID-19. Sequencing was carried out using peripheral blood. CDR3 nucleotide sequence: TGTGCCAGCAGTTCTGGGCAGGTTGGCACCGGGGAGCTGTTTTTT. This gives the protein CASSSGQVGTGELFF.